A selection of T cell receptor beta chains follows, all from one sample in a study of siplizumab effects on memory and regulatory T cells. This table comes from immunoSEQ multiplex PCR, and its TCRdb copy is limited to in-frame clones, with some not included. The data contain around 100,000 clones, around 90% of them singletons. The sequencing sample was made of non-Treg CD4+ T cells sorted from blood. These receptors were collected from a human donor in good health. The CDR3 runs from the conserved cysteine through the conserved F or W. D genes are given only for firm matches. Where a row states a size, it is once, few, many or the class of an expanded clone; other rows omit it.

d_gene	j_gene	v_gene	abundance	CDR3nt	CDR3aa
.	TRBJ2-1	TRBV5-4	.	TGTGCCAGCAGCTATTCAGGGTTTGAGCAGTTCTTC	CASSYSGFEQFF
TRBD2	TRBJ2-7	TRBV7-9	once	TGTGCCAGCAGCTTAACAGGACTAGCCGAGGGGAATGCAAGGTACGAGCAGTACTTC	CASSLTGLAEGNARYEQYF
.	TRBJ1-2	TRBV30	.	TGTGCCTGGAGTAGGAGCAGGAGCTATGGCTACACCTTC	CAWSRSRSYGYTF
TRBD1	TRBJ2-3	TRBV6-6	.	TGTGCCAGCAGTTACGGGACAGGGACAGATACGCAGTATTTT	CASSYGTGTDTQYF
.	TRBJ1-1	TRBV11-2	.	TGTGCCAGCAGCTTAGGCCAATATGTGGGGGTGACGAACACTGAAGCTTTCTTT	CASSLGQYVGVTNTEAFF
.	TRBJ1-1	TRBV5-6	.	TGTGCCAGCAGCTTGGTAGGCTTCAACACTGAAGCTTTCTTT	CASSLVGFNTEAFF
TRBD1	TRBJ1-2	TRBV10-3	once	TGTGCCATCAGTGAGTCGGGACAGGGCAGTTTTCCAAGGGGCTACACCTTC	CAISESGQGSFPRGYTF
.	TRBJ2-1	TRBV25-1	.	TGTGCCAGCAGTGAACCCTCTTGGACAGGGAGGGATGAGCAGTTCTTC	CASSEPSWTGRDEQFF
TRBD2	TRBJ2-7	TRBV19	.	TGTGCCAGTAGTACCCGGGACTACTACGAGCAGTACTTC	CASSTRDYYEQYF
TRBD2	TRBJ2-3	TRBV9	.	TGTGCCAGCAGCACTAGACTAGCGGGAGTGACAGATACGCAGTATTTT	CASSTRLAGVTDTQYF
.	TRBJ2-7	TRBV29-1	once	TGCAGCGTTGAAGCCCCCGGGAAGTTAGGCGAGCAGTACTTC	CSVEAPGKLGEQYF
.	TRBJ2-7	TRBV12-5	.	TGTGCTAGTGGTTTGATCCAGTTACAGAACGAGCAGTACTTC	CASGLIQLQNEQYF
TRBD2	TRBJ2-3	TRBV5-1	.	TGCGCCAGCAGCTTGGCCGGACTAGCGGGAGGTCTAGATACGCAGTATTTT	CASSLAGLAGGLDTQYF
.	TRBJ2-1	TRBV7-2	once	TGTGCCAGCAGCTTTAAGGGGCCCACCGTATACGATGAGCAGTTCTTC	CASSFKGPTVYDEQFF
TRBD2	TRBJ2-3	TRBV19	.	TGTGCCAGTAGCCCTGCTAGCGGGAGACTTTGGGATACGCAGTATTTT	CASSPASGRLWDTQYF
.	TRBJ2-1	TRBV30	.	TGTGCCTGGAGTGTGGGGGACGGGGGACGCAATGAGCAGTTCTTC	CAWSVGDGGRNEQFF
.	TRBJ1-1	TRBV6-1	.	TGTGCCAGCAGTTTCAGGGAGGAAGCTTTCTTT	CASSFREEAFF
.	TRBJ1-1	TRBV6-1	.	TGTGCCAGCAGTGAGGGTCTGGGGGCGATTGAAGCTTTCTTT	CASSEGLGAIEAFF
.	TRBJ2-3	TRBV5-1	.	TGCGCCAGCAGCTTGGTTCGGGGATTAGATACGCAGTATTTT	CASSLVRGLDTQYF
.	TRBJ2-6	TRBV6-1	.	TGTGCCAGCAGTGAAGCGGAAACACCGGTCGGGGCCAACGTCCTGACTTTC	CASSEAETPVGANVLTF
.	TRBJ1-1	TRBV6-6	.	TGTGCCAGCAGTTCCCCCCCGGGGACTGAAGCTTTCTTT	CASSSPPGTEAFF
.	TRBJ2-3	TRBV7-2	.	TGTGCCAGCAGCTTAACGCGACAGAGCACAGATACGCAGTATTTT	CASSLTRQSTDTQYF
TRBD2	TRBJ2-5	TRBV2	.	TGTGCCAGCACCATGAGCGGGAGTAAACAAGAGACCCAGTACTTC	CASTMSGSKQETQYF
.	TRBJ2-7	TRBV29-1	.	TGCAGCGTCCGAGGTGGAGGCGAGCAGTACTTC	CSVRGGGEQYF
TRBD2	TRBJ2-5	TRBV6-1	once	TGTGCCAGCAGGTTGACTAGCGGGTTCCAAGAGACCCAGTACTTC	CASRLTSGFQETQYF
.	TRBJ2-7	TRBV6-5	.	TGTGCCAGCAGGCGGAGTCAGTACTACGAGCAGTACTTC	CASRRSQYYEQYF
TRBD1	TRBJ2-6	TRBV19	few	TGTGCCAGTAGTACGACAGGGGGCGGTGGGGCCAACGTCCTGACTTTC	CASSTTGGGGANVLTF
.	TRBJ2-5	TRBV28	.	TGTGCCAGCAGAAACCGGGGGGCTGGGCAAGAGACCCAGTACTTC	CASRNRGAGQETQYF
TRBD1	TRBJ2-2	TRBV6-1	.	TGTGCCAGTGGGACAGGGGTTACCGGGGAGCTGTTTTTT	CASGTGVTGELFF
TRBD2	TRBJ2-7	TRBV5-1	.	TGCGCCAGCAGCACTAGCGGGGAAACCTACGAGCAGTACTTC	CASSTSGETYEQYF
.	TRBJ2-5	TRBV28	.	TGTGCCAGCAGTTTCGATCGTCTTACCCAGTACTTC	CASSFDRLTQYF
.	TRBJ2-6	TRBV7-3	.	TGTGCCAGCAGCCCCCGGGCGTCCTCTGGGGCCAACGTCCTGACTTTC	CASSPRASSGANVLTF
TRBD2	TRBJ2-7	TRBV6-1	.	TGTGCCAGCAATATAGCGGGAAGCCCCTACGAGCAGTACTTC	CASNIAGSPYEQYF
.	TRBJ2-1	TRBV11-3	.	TGTGCCAGCAGCTTAGATTGGAACTCCTACAATGAGCAGTTCTTC	CASSLDWNSYNEQFF
.	TRBJ2-7	TRBV2	once	TGTGCCAGCAGTGGGACTGTTTTATACGAGCAGTACTTC	CASSGTVLYEQYF
.	TRBJ1-2	TRBV7-2	.	TGTGCCAGCAGCTTAATGGGTCAGCTCTATGGCTACACCTTC	CASSLMGQLYGYTF
.	TRBJ1-5	TRBV2	.	TGTGCCAGCAGTTCAGGGGTGAATCAGCCCCAGCATTTT	CASSSGVNQPQHF
TRBD2	TRBJ2-7	TRBV7-2	.	TGTGCCAGCAGCTTAGTAGGCGGGAGGTCCTACGAGCAGTACTTC	CASSLVGGRSYEQYF
TRBD1	TRBJ2-5	TRBV6-1	.	TGTGCCAGCACAGGGACAGGGAAAGAGACCCAGTACTTC	CASTGTGKETQYF
.	TRBJ2-1	TRBV6-1	.	TGTGCCAGCAGTGGGCGAGTCTTATTTGGGGAGCAGTTCTTC	CASSGRVLFGEQFF
TRBD2	TRBJ2-3	TRBV18	.	TGTGCCAGCTACTTAAAGCGGGAGGGCACCGTGGATACGCAGTATTTT	CASYLKREGTVDTQYF
TRBD1	TRBJ2-3	TRBV6-1	few	TGTGCCAGCAGTGACAGGGGGCAGGTTACGCAGTATTTT	CASSDRGQVTQYF
TRBD1	TRBJ2-2	TRBV19	.	TGTGCCAGTAGTCCAAGACAGGGGGGAACCGGGGAGCTGTTTTTT	CASSPRQGGTGELFF
.	TRBJ2-7	TRBV5-1	.	TGCGCCAGCAGCTCTCTCGACAGGCTGGGCTACGAGCAGTACTTC	CASSSLDRLGYEQYF
.	TRBJ1-2	TRBV28	.	TGTGCCAGCAGTGACCGACTCTATGGCTACACCTTC	CASSDRLYGYTF
TRBD1	TRBJ2-1	TRBV4-1	once	TGCGCCAGCAGCATCCGGGTAGGGGGCGCCTACAATGAGCAGTTCTTC	CASSIRVGGAYNEQFF
TRBD2	TRBJ2-1	TRBV27	.	TGTGCCAGCAGTTTACGACTAGCGGGAGTGGAGATTGAGCAGTTCTTC	CASSLRLAGVEIEQFF
.	TRBJ1-4	TRBV18	.	TGTGCCAGCTCACCCTCTCTTTTTGGGGAAAAACTGTTTTTT	CASSPSLFGEKLFF
.	TRBJ1-1	TRBV6-5	.	TGTGCCAGCAGTTACTTGAGGGGGACTGAAGCTTTCTTT	CASSYLRGTEAFF
.	TRBJ2-5	TRBV5-1	.	TGCGCCAGCAGCTTCATCATCTGGGGTGAGGTGGAAGAGACCCAGTACTTC	CASSFIIWGEVEETQYF
TRBD1	TRBJ1-4	TRBV5-6	.	TGTGCCAGCAGCTGGGCCGGGACAGGGGTTGAAAAACTGTTTTTT	CASSWAGTGVEKLFF
.	TRBJ2-1	TRBV5-6	.	TGTGCCAGCAGCCCGGACCCGTCCTACAATGAGCAGTTCTTC	CASSPDPSYNEQFF